The 10 T cell receptor beta chains presented below share a single source sample, sequenced in a study of blood T cell repertoires in COVID-19. Clones were read by immunoSEQ multiplex PCR, and TCRdb kept only the in-frame ones, dropping some. The sample lists 410,000 or so clones; 89% were seen once. Sequencing input: peripheral blood. The receptor set was obtained from a middle-aged woman with COVID-19, enrolled during active disease.

The J gene is TRBJ1-2, the V gene TRBV7-9; TRBD1 is a possible D gene (6 bases). Germline CDR1 SEHNR, CDR2 FQNEAQ (reference sequence). V shed 5 bases and J shed 0 bases, with 7 bases lying between them. CDR3 length: 13 residues. The CDR3 region is CASSRTANYGYTF. The CDR3 nucleotides are TGTGCCAGCAGCCGGACAGCTAACTATGGCTACACCTTC.

V and J are TRBV7-9 and TRBJ1-5; D not resolved. CDR1 and CDR2 (germline): SEHNR, FQNEAQ (reference sequence). CDR3 size: 14 residues. V lost 4 bases and J 0 bases, leaving 7 bases between the germline ends. The CDR3 sequence is CASSSSNSNQPQHF. The DNA for the CDR3 is TGTGCCAGCAGCTCCTCTAATAGCAATCAGCCCCAGCATTTT.

The V and J genes are TRBV29-1 and TRBJ1-2, with TRBD1 matching 7 bases. Germline lookup yields CDR1 SQVTM and CDR2 ANQGSEA. The CDR3 totals 16 residues. The junction had 12 bases not matched to a gene; V was cut back by 0 bases and J by 5 bases. This CDR3 reads CSVEDLIPTGLYGYTF. CDR3 nucleotide sequence: TGCAGCGTTGAAGATCTTATCCCGACAGGGCTTTATGGCTACACCTTC. Variable domain in full (rest from reference TRBV29-1 and TRBJ1-2): SAVISQKPSRDICQRGTSLTIQCQVDSQVTMMFWYRQQPGQSLTLIATANQGSEATYESGFVIDKFPISRPNLTFSTLTVSNMSPEDSSIYLCSVEDLIPTGLYGYTFGSGTRLTVV.

The rearrangement joins TRBV28 to TRBJ1-2, with a possible D match to TRBD1 (5 bases). Germline CDR1 is MDHEN and CDR2 is SYDVKM. The germline V and J ends were trimmed by 3 bases and 8 bases, with 19 bases remaining between them. The CDR3 covers 15 residues. CDR3 DNA sequence: TGTGCCAGCAGTTTTTCAGTACCCCTTGGGGGGGGCTACACCTTC. Translating gives CASSFSVPLGGGYTF.

The chain joins TRBV6-4 to TRBJ2-1; 10 bases are shared with TRBD2. This CDR3 is built from 15 residues. CDR1 is MRHNA and CDR2 is SNTAGT in the germline V gene. V gave up 3 bases and J gave up 4 bases; unmatched junction bases: 3. CDR3 DNA: TGTGCCAGCAGTGAAAAAGCGGGGGGGTACAATGAGCAGTTCTTC. Protein: CASSEKAGGYNEQFF.

This clone came up once. V is TRBV25-1 and J is TRBJ2-2; a weak D match, TRBD2 (5 bases). Trimming cost V 3 bases and J 3 bases, with 8 bases left between them. The CDR3 has 14 residues. Germline CDR1 MGHDK, CDR2 SYGVNS. CDR3 DNA sequence: TGTGCCAGCAGTGAGTGGGGAGACACCGGGGAGCTGTTTTTT. Its protein product is CASSEWGDTGELFF.

This chain connects TRBV24-1 to TRBJ2-3; 7 bases match TRBD2. CDR3 length equals 15 residues. V lost 4 bases and J lost 1; bases outside the gene matches: 4. The germline V gene has CDR1 KGHDR and CDR2 SFDVKD. The CDR3: CATSDQSGGTDTQYF. For the CDR3, the DNA is TGTGCCACCAGTGACCAGAGCGGGGGCACAGATACGCAGTATTTT.

This chain links TRBV4-3 with TRBJ1-6; D may be TRBD1 (6 bases). V dropped 4 bases and J dropped 7 bases, with 11 bases sitting between them. The germline V gene encodes CDR1 LGHNA and CDR2 YSLEER. The CDR3 contains 14 residues. CDR3 protein: CASSPRQENSPLHF. In DNA, the CDR3 is TGCGCCAGCAGCCCTCGACAGGAGAATTCACCCCTCCACTTT.

The chain carries TRBV27 and TRBJ2-2; possible D gene TRBD2, 5 bases. Trimming stripped 5 bases from V and 3 bases from J, with 16 bases between. Per the germline V gene, CDR1 is MNHEY and CDR2 is SMNVEV (reference sequence). The CDR3 is made up of 16 amino acids. CDR3 amino acids: CASSPREGVDTGELFF. The CDR3 DNA reads TGTGCCAGCAGTCCACGTGAGGGCGTCGACACCGGGGAGCTGTTTTTT.

The CDR3 protein is CASSVGTSGSKEQFF. The DNA of the CDR3 is TGTGCCAGCAGTGTAGGGACTAGCGGGAGCAAGGAGCAGTTCTTC. This chain joins TRBV28 and TRBJ2-1, with 14 bases lining up with TRBD2. The CDR3 is 15 amino acids. With 5 bases clipped from V and 10 bases from J, the junction kept 7 bases outside the gene matches. CDR1 MDHEN and CDR2 SYDVKM come from the germline V gene.